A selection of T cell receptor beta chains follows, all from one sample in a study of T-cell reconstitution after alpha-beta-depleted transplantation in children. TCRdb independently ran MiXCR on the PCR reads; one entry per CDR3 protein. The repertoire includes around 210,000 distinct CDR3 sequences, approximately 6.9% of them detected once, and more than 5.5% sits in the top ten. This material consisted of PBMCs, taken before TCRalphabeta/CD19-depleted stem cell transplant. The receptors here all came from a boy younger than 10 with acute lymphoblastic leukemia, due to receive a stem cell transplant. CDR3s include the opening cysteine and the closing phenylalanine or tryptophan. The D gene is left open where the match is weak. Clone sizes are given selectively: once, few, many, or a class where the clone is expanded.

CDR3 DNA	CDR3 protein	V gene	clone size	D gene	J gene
TGTGCCACCAGCAGAGATCTGGGCCCGGCAGATACGCAGTATTTT	CATSRDLGPADTQYF	TRBV15	few	.	TRBJ2-3
TGTGCCACCAGCAGAGATAAGGGCAACACCATATATTTT	CATSRDKGNTIYF	TRBV15	few	.	TRBJ1-3
TGCAGTGCTAGAGTAGGACTAGCGGGAGGCAATGAGCAGTTCTTC	CSARVGLAGGNEQFF	TRBV20-1	many	TRBD2	TRBJ2-1
TGCAGTGCTAGGGAAGCGGGAAGGTACACCGGGGAGCTGTTTTTT	CSAREAGRYTGELFF	TRBV20-1	many	TRBD2	TRBJ2-2
TGTGCCAGCAGCTTAGCCGGGACAGGGGTGGAGCAGTACTTC	CASSLAGTGVEQYF	TRBV7-2	many	TRBD1	TRBJ2-7
TGCAGTGCTAGAGACCCCTATTTCGGAGAAAAACTGTTTTTT	CSARDPYFGEKLFF	TRBV20-1	few	.	TRBJ1-4
TGTGCCAGCAGCTTATTGGGACTAGCGGCCTACAATGAGCAGTTCTTC	CASSLLGLAAYNEQFF	TRBV11-1	many	TRBD2	TRBJ2-1
TGTGCCAGCAGTTACAGGCGGGGGTCATCTGGTGAGCAGTTCTTC	CASSYRRGSSGEQFF	TRBV6-2/TRBV6-3	many	TRBD2	TRBJ2-1
TGTGCCAGCAGTGAAGTGTATGAGCAGTTCTTC	CASSEVYEQFF	TRBV25-1	many	.	TRBJ2-1
TGTGCCAGCAGTAACCGGGGGGTTCCCTACGAGCAGTACTTC	CASSNRGVPYEQYF	TRBV7-2	many	TRBD2	TRBJ2-7
.	CASSVNTGELFFF	TRBV9	many	.	TRBJ2-2
TGTGCCAGCAGTTTTCACAGGGGGCTACTGTCTGAAGCTTTCTTT	CASSFHRGLLSEAFF	TRBV28	few	TRBD1	TRBJ1-1
TGTGCCAGCAGTGAATGGGGTGACAGCTACGAGCAGTACTTC	CASSEWGDSYEQYF	TRBV25-1	many	.	TRBJ2-7
TGTGCCAGCAGTTTTCTTGGACAGACAGATACGCAGTATTTT	CASSFLGQTDTQYF	TRBV12-3/TRBV12-4	many	.	TRBJ2-3
TGCAGCGCTTCCGCCGGGGCGCTCACTGAAGCTTTCTTT	CSASAGALTEAFF	TRBV29-1	few	.	TRBJ1-1
TGCGCCAGCAGCCATGCCCGGGACCCTTCTAACTATGGCTACACCTTC	CASSHARDPSNYGYTF	TRBV4-1	once	.	TRBJ1-2
TGTGCCAGCAGCTCAGGACAGGGGGAAAATCAGCCCCAGCATTTT	CASSSGQGENQPQHF	TRBV6-2/TRBV6-3	many	TRBD1	TRBJ1-5
TGTGCCAGCAGCCAAATGGGGACAAAGCCCCCAAGGTACACAGATACGCAGTATTTT	CASSQMGTKPPRYTDTQYF	TRBV7-6	.	.	TRBJ2-3
TGTGCCAGCAGCCTAGAATTTGCCTTCCCCGCTATCGAGCAGTACTTC	CASSLEFAFPAIEQYF	TRBV3-1	.	.	TRBJ2-7
TGCGCCAGCAGCCCAAGTCCGGGACAGGGGGGTTACGAGCAGTACTTC	CASSPSPGQGGYEQYF	TRBV5-1	many	TRBD1	TRBJ2-7
TGCAGTGCAATGACAGTCGGCACAGATACGCAGTATTTT	CSAMTVGTDTQYF	TRBV20-1	.	.	TRBJ2-3
TGTGCCAGCAGACCCAGCCTCCACTTCGAGCAGTACTTC	CASRPSLHFEQYF	TRBV3-1	.	.	TRBJ2-7
TGTGCCAGCAGCTGGCCGGGCACAGATACGCAGTATTTT	CASSWPGTDTQYF	TRBV5-8	many	.	TRBJ2-3
TGTGCCAGCAGCCAAGGACTAGCGGGGGGAGAGACCCAGTACTTC	CASSQGLAGGETQYF	TRBV3-1	many	TRBD2	TRBJ2-5
TGTGCCAGCAGCCAAGGATACGGGGAAGGGGGGAATGAGCAGTTCTTC	CASSQGYGEGGNEQFF	TRBV3-1	many	.	TRBJ2-1
TGTGCCAGCAGGTCATCCTTCTTC	CASRSSFF	TRBV6-7	.	.	TRBJ2-1
TGCAGTGCCACCATAACCCGAATAGCGGGGGGGGTAGCCAAAAACATTCAGTACTTC	CSATITRIAGGVAKNIQYF	TRBV20-1	few	TRBD2	TRBJ2-4
TGTGCCAGCAGCCCCCAGCGGGTACTGTCCTCTCCCGATTACAATGAGCAGTTCTTC	CASSPQRVLSSPDYNEQFF	TRBV3-1	many	.	TRBJ2-1
TGTGCCAGCACCCAGGACCGAAGCACAGATACGCAGTATTTT	CASTQDRSTDTQYF	TRBV7-2	many	.	TRBJ2-3
TGTGCAAGCGGGGACAGCTCCTACGAGCAGTACTTC	CASGDSSYEQYF	TRBV3-1	many	.	TRBJ2-7
TGTGCCAGCACGAGCGGGGGGGCCTTCGGGGAGCTGTTTTTT	CASTSGGAFGELFF	TRBV2	few	TRBD2	TRBJ2-2
TGTGCCAGCAGCCGAACAAACACTGAAGCTTTCTTT	CASSRTNTEAFF	TRBV7-3	.	.	TRBJ1-1
TGCGCCAGCAGCAAGGAACCGAACACTGAAGCTTTCTTT	CASSKEPNTEAFF	TRBV5-1	few	.	TRBJ1-1
TGCGCCAGCAGCCAAGATAGGCGTCCGACCCAGTACTTC	CASSQDRRPTQYF	TRBV4-3	many	.	TRBJ2-5
TGTGCCAGCAGCCCGAATGTGAACACTGAAGCTTTCTTT	CASSPNVNTEAFF	TRBV28	many	.	TRBJ1-1
TGTGCCACCAGCCCCCAGGGGCGCACAGATACGCAGTATTTT	CATSPQGRTDTQYF	TRBV15	many	.	TRBJ2-3
TGTGCCAGCAGCCGACAGGGTCAAGAGACCCAGTACTTC	CASSRQGQETQYF	TRBV11-2	.	TRBD1	TRBJ2-5
TGTGCCAGCAGCAACAATCCCTGGAATGGCTACACCTTC	CASSNNPWNGYTF	TRBV12-3/TRBV12-4	few	.	TRBJ1-2
TGTGCCAGCAGGCGAAGACTAGCGGGGGTGGATGAGCAGTTCTTC	CASRRRLAGVDEQFF	TRBV12-3/TRBV12-4	many	TRBD2	TRBJ2-1
TGCGCCAGCAGCTTGGACAACCCCAGCACAGATACGCAGTATTTT	CASSLDNPSTDTQYF	TRBV5-1	many	.	TRBJ2-3
TGTGCCAGCGGGACTCTGCTCGGGGAGCAGTACTTC	CASGTLLGEQYF	TRBV28	.	.	TRBJ2-7
TGTGCCTGGAGTGTATGGTTGGACACTGAAGCTTTCTTT	CAWSVWLDTEAFF	TRBV30	.	.	TRBJ1-1
TGCAGCGTTGAATCCAGAAACACCGGGGAGCTGTTTTTT	CSVESRNTGELFF	TRBV29-1	many	.	TRBJ2-2
TGCAGCGTTGGGTCCGGGACTAGAGGGGAGCAGTACTTC	CSVGSGTRGEQYF	TRBV29-1	many	TRBD2	TRBJ2-7
TGTGCCAGCAGGGACAGACCCTACGAGCAGTACTTC	CASRDRPYEQYF	TRBV28	many	.	TRBJ2-7
TGTGCCAGCAGCGGCCAGACAGGGGGCGCGGCCTCCTACGAGCAGTACTTC	CASSGQTGGAASYEQYF	TRBV7-9	.	TRBD1	TRBJ2-7
TGTGCCAGCAGCCAACAGACCGGGACTAGTGTGGCGGAGACCCAGTACTTC	CASSQQTGTSVAETQYF	TRBV4-2	few	TRBD2	TRBJ2-5
TGCGCCAGCAGCTTGGGACAGGGGATTCCAGAGACCCAGTACTTC	CASSLGQGIPETQYF	TRBV5-1	many	TRBD1	TRBJ2-5
TGTGCCAGCAGTTTACAGTTGTTCCACGAGCAGTACTTC	CASSLQLFHEQYF	TRBV12-3/TRBV12-4	many	.	TRBJ2-7
TGCGCCAGCAGCCAAGACCCCCTTGGACAGGGTGTCCATGGCTACACCTTC	CASSQDPLGQGVHGYTF	TRBV4-1	many	TRBD1	TRBJ1-2
TGTGCCAGCAGCCTTTCGGGACTCCACTATGAGCAGTTCTTC	CASSLSGLHYEQFF	TRBV14	.	.	TRBJ2-1
TGTGCCAGCACCTCCGGGACAGGAAATCAGCCCCAGCATTTT	CASTSGTGNQPQHF	TRBV2	many	TRBD1	TRBJ1-5
TGTGCCAGCAGAGGTGGATACGAGCAGTACTTC	CASRGGYEQYF	TRBV12-3/TRBV12-4	many	.	TRBJ2-7
TGTGCCAGCAGCTTATTTGGGGTCGGGGGCTCCGACGAGCAGTACTTC	CASSLFGVGGSDEQYF	TRBV7-2	many	.	TRBJ2-7
TGTGCCAGCAGCTCAGGGGCGGCGCAGTATTTT	CASSSGAAQYF	TRBV7-2	many	.	TRBJ2-3
TGTGCCAGCAGCTTAGCAGAGGAATACAATGAGCAGTTCTTC	CASSLAEEYNEQFF	TRBV7-2	few	.	TRBJ2-1
TGTGCCAGCAGTCAGACAGGGGACAGGTCGTTCTCCTACGAGCAGTACTTC	CASSQTGDRSFSYEQYF	TRBV28	few	TRBD1	TRBJ2-7